A single sample gave rise to the 5 T cell receptor beta chains below, sequenced in a study of identical twins. TCRdb itself ran the 5' RACE reads through MiXCR, one entry per CDR3 protein. Seen here are hundreds of thousands of distinct CDR3 sequences, approximately 6% observed once, and the top ten hold roughly 1.8%. The source material was naive T cells sorted from blood. The receptors stem from a man younger than 35 in good health.

This clonotype showed up many times. This chain uses TRBV6-5 with TRBJ2-5; tentatively, D is TRBD1 (6 bases). Germline lookup yields CDR1 MNHEY and CDR2 SVGAGI. The CDR3 consists of 14 residues. Trimming removed 0 bases at V and 4 bases at J, with 9 bases between. The CDR3 nucleotides read TGTGCCAGCAGTTACTCAGGGGGTTCAGAGACCCAGTACTTC. It codes for CASSYSGGSETQYF.

The chain carries TRBV15 and TRBJ1-5, with a tentative D call TRBD1 (6 bases). Germline CDR1 and CDR2: LNHNV and YYDKDF (reference sequence). The ends were cut back, 3 bases at V and 11 bases at J, with 14 bases in the middle. This CDR3 is 13 amino acids long. The CDR3 region has the DNA TGTGCCACCAGCAGGGGACACGGGGAGTCCCAGCATTTT. Translated, it gives CATSRGHGESQHF. The variable domain in full, completed from reference TRBV15 and TRBJ1-5, reads DAMVIQNPRYQVTQFGKPVTLSCSQTLNHNVMYWYQQKSSQAPKLLFHYYDKDFNNEADTPDNFQSRRPNTSFCFLDIRSPGLGDTAMYLCATSRGHGESQHFGDGTRLSIL.

This clonotype occurred many times. The genes are TRBV5-1 and TRBJ1-4; D remains unclear. The CDR3 consists of 14 residues. Germline values: CDR1 SGHRS, CDR2 YFSETQ. V was cut by 5 bases and J by 7 bases, with 15 bases left in between. CDR3 sequence reads: CASRSPLDGEKLFF. The CDR3, as DNA: TGCGCCAGCAGGTCCCCCCTGGATGGTGAAAAACTGTTTTTT.

The chain links TRBV4-3 to TRBJ2-3; 10 nucleotides line up with TRBD2. The trim removed 0 bases at V and 5 bases at J, leaving 8 bases unmatched. This CDR3 has 17 residues. CDR1 and CDR2 (germline): LGHNA, YSLEER. The CDR3 loop reads CASSQDKAGGPVDTQYF. The DNA of the CDR3 is TGCGCCAGCAGCCAAGATAAAGCGGGAGGGCCTGTAGATACGCAGTATTTT.

The rearrangement uses TRBV6-6 and TRBJ1-1; 7 bases line up with TRBD1. Per germline, CDR1 MNHNY and CDR2 SVGAGI (reference sequence). V shed 2 bases and J 12 bases; nucleotides not matched to a gene: 9. There are 13 residues in the CDR3. This chain's CDR3 is CASSYDAGGRTFF. The CDR3 coding sequence is TGTGCCAGCAGTTACGATGCAGGGGGGAGGACTTTCTTT.